This is a list of T cell receptor beta chains from one sample in a study of radiotherapy plus CTLA-4 blockade in lung cancer. The repertoire was sequenced with immunoSEQ multiplex PCR; TCRdb's copy has only in-frame clones and lacks some. Here the sample spans tens of thousands of clones, roughly three quarters being singletons. The source was peripheral blood, collected from a patient treated with radiotherapy plus ipilimumab. The source of these receptors is a human donor with non-small cell lung cancer who had a complete response to radiotherapy plus ipilimumab. CDR3s include the opening cysteine and the closing phenylalanine or tryptophan. A D gene is named only where the DNA matches it firmly. Not every row has a clone size; where given, it reads once, few, many or a size class.

TRBD1,-,TRBJ2-3,TRBV6-4,CASSASGTGWRDTQYF,TGTGCCAGCAGTGCCTCCGGGACAGGGTGGAGAGATACGCAGTATTTT
-,-,TRBJ2-5,TRBV30,CAWSTQRETQYF,TGTGCCTGGAGTACCCAGAGGGAGACCCAGTACTTC
TRBD2,-,TRBJ2-3,TRBV13,CASSYPPGLTQYF,TGTGCCAGCAGCTACCCTCCGGGACTAACGCAGTATTTT
-,-,TRBJ2-1,TRBV21-1,CASSRAGSSYNEQFF,TGTGCCAGCAGCAGGGCGGGTAGCTCCTACAATGAGCAGTTCTTC
TRBD2,few,TRBJ2-1,TRBV10-1,CASSHGASGSNEQFF,TGCGCCAGCAGCCACGGGGCTAGCGGGAGCAATGAGCAGTTCTTC
-,-,TRBJ1-1,TRBV9,CASSEWGYTEAFF,TGTGCCAGCAGCGAGTGGGGGTACACTGAAGCTTTCTTT
-,once,TRBJ1-1,TRBV30,CAWGSHRDGNTEAFF,TGTGCCTGGGGATCCCACCGGGACGGTAACACTGAAGCTTTCTTT
TRBD1,few,TRBJ2-1,TRBV27,CASSPYRGLLYNEQFF,TGTGCCAGCAGTCCTTACAGGGGCCTTCTCTACAATGAGCAGTTCTTC
-,-,TRBJ2-1,TRBV18,CASSSKPPGVTYNEQFF,TGTGCCAGCTCATCGAAACCCCCGGGAGTAACTTACAATGAGCAGTTCTTC
TRBD2,-,TRBJ2-1,TRBV11-2,CASSAQLAGNEQFF,TGTGCCAGCAGCGCCCAACTAGCGGGAAATGAGCAGTTCTTC
-,-,TRBJ2-2,TRBV11-3,CASSTVQGTGELFF,TGTGCCAGCAGCACCGTTCAGGGAACCGGGGAGCTGTTTTTT
-,few,TRBJ2-1,TRBV12-5,CASGLIGESRINEQFF,TGTGCTAGTGGTTTGATAGGTGAGTCCCGTATCAATGAGCAGTTCTTC
TRBD1,few,TRBJ2-7,TRBV14,CASTIGTGGHEQYF,TGTGCCAGCACTATTGGGACAGGGGGCCACGAGCAGTACTTC
TRBD2,-,TRBJ2-3,TRBV5-1,CASSLGDGRADTQYF,TGCGCCAGCAGCTTGGGGGACGGGAGGGCAGATACGCAGTATTTT
-,-,TRBJ2-3,TRBV7-9,CASSFRGVGEDTQYF,TGTGCCAGCAGCTTCAGGGGAGTGGGCGAAGATACGCAGTATTTT
TRBD1,-,TRBJ2-7,TRBV27,CASSSTGTGARDYEQYF,TGTGCCAGCAGTTCAACGGGGACAGGGGCCAGAGACTACGAGCAGTACTTC